Listed below are T cell receptor beta chains from one sample, sequenced in a study of T-cell reconstitution after alpha-beta-depleted transplantation in children. MiXCR, applied by TCRdb to the PCR reads, yields one record per CDR3 protein. The table lists approximately 190,000 distinct CDR3 sequences, roughly 8.3% of them singletons. The sequenced sample was PBMCs, mostly from graft donor cells, obtained 360 days after TCRalphabeta/CD19-depleted stem cell transplant. These receptors all stem from a male patient between 2 and 15 years old who had a stem cell transplant for acute myeloid leukemia, so the T cells may come from the graft donor. CDR3s include the opening cysteine and the closing phenylalanine or tryptophan. Fields, in order: D gene, J gene, clone size, V gene, CDR3 DNA, CDR3 protein. The D gene is left open where the match is weak. Only part of the rows carry a size: once, few, many, or a class if the clone is expanded.

. | TRBJ2-1 | few | TRBV20-1 | TGCAGTGCAAATTACAATGAGCAGTTCTTC | CSANYNEQFF
. | TRBJ2-1 | many | TRBV9 | TGTGCCAGCAGCACCCCTACGGGTGAGCAGTTCTTC | CASSTPTGEQFF
TRBD2 | TRBJ2-3 | . | TRBV20-1 | TGCAGTGCTTCAGTAGCGGGCTCCACAGATACGCAGTATTTT | CSASVAGSTDTQYF
. | TRBJ2-2 | few | TRBV7-2 | TGTGCCACCGAAAAGAGGGAGCGCACCGGGGAGCTGTTTTTT | CATEKRERTGELFF
. | TRBJ2-7 | many | TRBV30 | TGTGCCTGGAGTGACCACGAGCAGTACTTC | CAWSDHEQYF
. | TRBJ2-7 | many | TRBV15 | TGTGCCACCAGCAGGGAACTGGACGAGCAGTACTTC | CATSRELDEQYF
. | TRBJ2-3 | few | TRBV29-1 | TGCAGCGTTTTGGAGGCAGTCAGGAGGGATACGCAGTATTTT | CSVLEAVRRDTQYF
TRBD1 | TRBJ2-1 | . | TRBV5-5 | TGTGCCAGCGACGCCGGGACAGGGATATTTAGCAATGAGCAGTTCTTC | CASDAGTGIFSNEQFF
. | TRBJ2-3 | . | TRBV7-2 | TGTGCCAGCAGCTTAACAGGAGTGGGAGATACGCAGTATTTT | CASSLTGVGDTQYF
. | TRBJ2-4 | many | TRBV5-6 | TGTGCCAGCAGCACACAGGGCTGGACCAAAAACATTCAGTACTTC | CASSTQGWTKNIQYF
TRBD1 | TRBJ1-1 | many | TRBV12-3/TRBV12-4 | TGTGCCAGCAGTCCCTGGACAGGGGGTATCACTGAAGCTTTCTTT | CASSPWTGGITEAFF
TRBD1 | TRBJ1-1 | . | TRBV27 | TGTGCCAGCGCCTGGACAGGGGTGGCTGAAGCTTTCTTT | CASAWTGVAEAFF
. | TRBJ2-7 | . | TRBV29-1 | TGCAGCGTTGTTCGGGAAAAGGGGCCATACGAGCAGTACTTC | CSVVREKGPYEQYF
. | TRBJ1-1 | many | TRBV20-1 | TGCAGTGCTAGAGATTGGGTGAACACTGAAGCTTTCTTT | CSARDWVNTEAFF
. | TRBJ1-6 | . | TRBV14 | TGTGCCAGCAGCCAAGCCAGGCAGGCGGTAATCCCCTATAATTCACCCCTCCACTTT | CASSQARQAVIPYNSPLHF
. | TRBJ2-5 | few | TRBV7-8 | TGTGCCAGCAGCTCCCAGCGAGAGACCCAGTACTTC | CASSSQRETQYF
. | TRBJ2-7 | few | TRBV15 | TGTGCCACCAGAGATCCCGGGACTGATTACGAGCAGTACTTC | CATRDPGTDYEQYF
TRBD1 | TRBJ2-4 | . | TRBV7-9 | TGTGCCAGCAGCCCCAGTACAGGGGTTGACATTCAGTACTTC | CASSPSTGVDIQYF
. | TRBJ2-6 | . | TRBV11-1 | TGTGCCAGCAGGTCACGAATAAGGGGCGGCTCTGGGGCCAACGTCCTGACTTTC | CASRSRIRGGSGANVLTF
. | TRBJ1-1 | few | TRBV29-1 | TGCAGCGCTCCTAGGGGCGACACTGAAGCTTTCTTT | CSAPRGDTEAFF
. | TRBJ2-5 | . | TRBV18 | TGTGCCAGCTCACCAAACGGAGGCAGGGTTTATGAGACCCAGTACTTC | CASSPNGGRVYETQYF
TRBD1 | TRBJ1-1 | many | TRBV29-1 | TGCAGCGTTGCTCGACAGGGCCCCACTGAAGCTTTCTTT | CSVARQGPTEAFF
. | TRBJ2-3 | . | TRBV5-1 | TGCGCCAGCAGCCCGTTGACATCTCCGCGAGCAGATACGCAGTATTTT | CASSPLTSPRADTQYF
TRBD1 | TRBJ2-2 | . | TRBV5-4 | TGTGCCAGCAGCTTCACAGGGGGCGCAGGGGCCGGGGAGCTGTTTTTT | CASSFTGGAGAGELFF
. | TRBJ2-7 | many | TRBV20-1 | TGCAGTGCTAGCGCCAGCGGGACAGGCAACTACGAGCAGTACTTC | CSASASGTGNYEQYF
TRBD1 | TRBJ1-3 | . | TRBV12-3/TRBV12-4 | TGTGCCAGCACTTGGACAGGGGTGCCCTCTGGAAACACCATATATTTT | CASTWTGVPSGNTIYF
. | TRBJ2-5 | few | TRBV14 | TGTGCCAGCAGCCAGAGTATAACAAGACGACAAGAGACCCAGTACTTC | CASSQSITRRQETQYF
TRBD1 | TRBJ2-3 | many | TRBV12-3/TRBV12-4 | TGTGCCAGCAGTTTAGAGGGCAGGGGGAAGGATACGCAGTATTTT | CASSLEGRGKDTQYF
. | TRBJ2-5 | few | TRBV7-2 | TGTGCCAGCAGCTTAGCAGTAGGCAGGCTGGGGACGCCCCAGAAGACCCAGTACTTC | CASSLAVGRLGTPQKTQYF
TRBD2 | TRBJ2-3 | many | TRBV7-6 | TGTGCCAGCAGCTCCGATACTTCTAGCGGGAGGGCCGTAGATACGCAGTATTTT | CASSSDTSSGRAVDTQYF
TRBD2 | TRBJ2-3 | . | TRBV7-3 | TGTGCCAGCAGCTTAAAGAGAGCTAGCGGGAACCGCACAGATACGCAGTATTTT | CASSLKRASGNRTDTQYF
. | TRBJ1-2 | many | TRBV7-2 | TGTGCCAGCAGCTCGCCCGACAGGTCGAAAAACTATGGCTACACCTTC | CASSSPDRSKNYGYTF
TRBD1 | TRBJ2-5 | few | TRBV6-9 | TGTGCCAGCAGCCTATTCCGGGACAGAGTGGAGACCCAGTACTTC | CASSLFRDRVETQYF
TRBD2 | TRBJ2-5 | many | TRBV20-1 | TGCAGTGCTAGAGTGGACGGCGGTTCGGGGGGGGAGACCCAGTACTTC | CSARVDGGSGGETQYF
TRBD1 | TRBJ2-1 | many | TRBV3-1 | TGTGCCAGCAGCCCGAACAGGGGGCTCAACGAGCAGTTCTTC | CASSPNRGLNEQFF
. | TRBJ1-3 | few | TRBV12-3/TRBV12-4 | TGTGCCAGCAGACAAGGGGGTAGCTCTGGAAACACCATATATTTT | CASRQGGSSGNTIYF
TRBD2 | TRBJ2-7 | few | TRBV6-5 | TGTGCCAGCAGTTTCTCTAGCGGGACCTCCTACGAGCAGTACTTC | CASSFSSGTSYEQYF